This paragraph covers one TCR beta chain sequence. No antigen is known for it. V was clipped by 2 bases and J by 8 bases, with 27 bases between them. This CDR3 spans 18 amino acids. The V gene's germline CDR1 is MNHEY and CDR2 SMNVEV (reference sequence). These data belong to a study of healthy donors' naive CD4 and CD8 T cells. Each TCR library used 450 to 600 ng of total RNA and a linear amplification protocol. TCRdb independently ran MiXCR on the reads; one entry per CDR3 protein. The table has some 190,000 distinct CDR3 sequences, around 70% seen once; the top ten hold about 2.4%. Findings and caveats of the study: Positive CDR3 charge linked to CD4+ cells, negative to CD8+ cells. CDR3 charge plus V and J genes appeared to account for about 13% of CD4/CD8 variance.

This sequence originates from a pool of human donors in good health; the sample pools cells from several healthy donors. J is TRBJ1-1 and V is TRBV27, with D perhaps TRBD1 (5 bases). The sequenced material came from naive CD4+ and CD8+ T cells sorted from blood, pooled from several donors. CDR3 amino acids: CASSLRINSGSSTLEAFF. CDR3 nucleotide sequence: TGTGCCAGCAGTTTACGCATAAATTCAGGGTCCTCTACTTTGGAAGCTTTCTTT.